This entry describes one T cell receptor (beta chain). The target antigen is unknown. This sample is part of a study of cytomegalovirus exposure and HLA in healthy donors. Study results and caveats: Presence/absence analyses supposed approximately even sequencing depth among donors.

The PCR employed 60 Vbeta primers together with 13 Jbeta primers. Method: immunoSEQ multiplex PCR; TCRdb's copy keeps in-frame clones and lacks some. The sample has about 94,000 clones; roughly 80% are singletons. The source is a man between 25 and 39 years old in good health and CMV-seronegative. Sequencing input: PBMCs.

CDR3 region: CASSQGTGRTLANEKLFF. The CDR3 DNA reads TGCGCCAGCAGCCAAGGAACAGGAAGAACCTTGGCTAATGAAAAACTGTTTTTT. The chain uses TRBV4-1 and TRBJ1-4; possible D gene TRBD1, 5 bases. The CDR3 totals 18 residues. From germline, CDR1 is MGHRA and CDR2 YSYEKL. The ends were cut back, 1 base at V and 3 bases at J, with 18 bases in the middle.